These T cell receptor beta chains were read from a single sample in a study of blood T cell repertoires in COVID-19. TCRdb's table, derived via immunoSEQ multiplex PCR, lists solely in-frame clones and lacks some. This sample carries roughly 250,000 clones, around 89% of them seen once, and the ten largest clones take about 9.3%. The sample taken for sequencing was PBMCs or T cells enriched from blood (not recorded which). These receptors all stem from a man in his forties who had recovered from COVID-19. Each CDR3 is given with its conserved first and last residue. A D gene is named only where the DNA matches it firmly. Clone size, where shown, is once, few, many, or a class for clones that have expanded.

v_gene	abundance	d_gene	j_gene	CDR3nt	CDR3aa
TRBV28	.	.	TRBJ1-2	TGTGCCAGCATTGAACGGGGACTACGTGGCTACACCTTC	CASIERGLRGYTF
TRBV5-1	.	.	TRBJ2-7	TGCGCCAGCAGCTTGGAGACGGACAGCCGCTACGAGCAGTACTTC	CASSLETDSRYEQYF
TRBV5-1	.	.	TRBJ2-1	TGCGCCAGCAGCTCCCGGGACACTACCTACAATGAGCAGTTCTTC	CASSSRDTTYNEQFF
TRBV14	.	.	TRBJ1-2	TGTGCCAGCAGCCAATTGGCCTACTATGGCTACACCTTC	CASSQLAYYGYTF
TRBV12-3/TRBV12-4	once	.	TRBJ2-7	TGTGCCAGCAGTTTTAGGGGAAGGTACGAGCAGTACTTC	CASSFRGRYEQYF
TRBV6-5	.	TRBD1	TRBJ2-5	TGTGCCAGCAGTCCCGAGACAGGGCTCCAAGAGACCCAGTACTTC	CASSPETGLQETQYF
TRBV28	.	TRBD2	TRBJ2-7	TGTGCCAGTTCGCGGCGGGAGGGCCTATACGAGCAGTACTTC	CASSRREGLYEQYF
TRBV21-1	.	.	TRBJ2-4	TGTGCCAGCAGCCCAGCGGCAAAAAACATTCAGTACTTC	CASSPAAKNIQYF
TRBV27	.	.	TRBJ1-2	TGTGCCAGCAGTTTTGCAGGGGTCTATGGCTACACCTTC	CASSFAGVYGYTF
TRBV18	.	TRBD2	TRBJ2-3	TGTGCCAGCTCACCAGGGCTAGCGGACACAGATACGCAGTATTTT	CASSPGLADTDTQYF
TRBV19	.	TRBD1	TRBJ1-2	TGTGCCAGTAGACTTTCAGGGGGCTCGGACTATGGCTACACCTTC	CASRLSGGSDYGYTF
TRBV5-1	few	.	TRBJ2-4	TGCGCCAGCAGCTTGGACAGCAAAAACATTCAGTACTTC	CASSLDSKNIQYF